This TCR beta chain was identified in a study of blood T cell repertoires in COVID-19. Seattle patients were enrolled during active infection and followed longitudinally. Sequenced by immunoSEQ multiplex PCR; TCRdb stores in-frame clones only, minus some. The sample yields 200,000 to 300,000 clones, about 90% seen once. Trimming removed 2 bases at V and 2 bases at J, with 9 bases between. Germline V gene data show CDR1 as SGHRS and CDR2 as YFSETQ. The CDR3 has 14 amino acids. The chain links TRBV5-1 to TRBJ2-3, with D possibly being TRBD2 (5 bases). Specimen: peripheral blood. The source of this sequence is a person aged 18-30 years with COVID-19, enrolled during active disease. The CDR3 coding sequence is TGCGCCAGCAGCTTAGGACTCGACACAGATACGCAGTATTTT. Encoded protein: CASSLGLDTDTQYF.